A selection of T cell receptor beta chains follows, all from one sample in a study of T cell responses to AZD1222 COVID-19 vaccine. Assay used: immunoSEQ multiplex PCR; TCRdb lists only in-frame clones, some missing. The sample lists tens of thousands of clones, 70% to 90% occurring once. Sequenced here: peripheral blood, sampled on day 0 of AZD1222 vaccination. The receptors originated from an adult in good health. The CDR3 runs from the conserved cysteine through the conserved F or W. The size of a clone is reported for some rows only, either as once, few or many, or as a class for expanded clones.

CDR3: CASSQELRGQGIYNEQFF
size: .
V: TRBV4-3
length: 18

CDR3: CASSPQELRYGYTF
size: .
V: TRBV7-9
length: 14

CDR3: CASSQDLLAGEKLFF
size: .
V: TRBV4-3
length: 15

CDR3: CASSYGGAYNEQFF
size: .
V: TRBV6-5
length: 14

CDR3: CASSPFFGGATEQYF
size: .
V: TRBV6-2/TRBV6-3
length: 15

CDR3: CATQSDRVNYGYTF
size: .
V: TRBV19
length: 14

CDR3: CASSFQQGGAFF
size: .
V: TRBV28
length: 12

CDR3: CAVGGFGGQETQYF
size: .
V: TRBV7-8
length: 14

CDR3: CASSRQYATNEKLFF
size: once
V: TRBV19
length: 15

CDR3: CASSPRLAGGPRVVYNEQFF
size: .
V: TRBV7-3
length: 20

CDR3: CASSIGRDRGYSPLHF
size: .
V: TRBV19
length: 16

CDR3: CASSPNPGANYGYTF
size: .
V: TRBV18
length: 15

CDR3: CASSLAFGGQPQHF
size: once
V: TRBV5-5
length: 14

CDR3: CASSSLAGGSADTQYF
size: .
V: TRBV21-1
length: 16

CDR3: CASSDDTLWDTEAFF
size: .
V: TRBV6-2/TRBV6-3
length: 15

CDR3: CASHGNSPLHF
size: .
V: TRBV7-2
length: 11

CDR3: CASSIRNTEAFF
size: .
V: TRBV19
length: 12

CDR3: CASSADLNYGYTF
size: .
V: TRBV11-2
length: 13

CDR3: CASSQGRTDDGEQFF
size: .
V: TRBV4-2
length: 15

CDR3: CASSPSRGGFNNEQFF
size: .
V: TRBV6-2/TRBV6-3
length: 16

CDR3: CASSDRVWGMGQPQHF
size: .
V: TRBV10-1
length: 16

CDR3: CASSADSTTDTQYF
size: .
V: TRBV7-3
length: 14

CDR3: CASSDDRLAFYNEQFF
size: .
V: TRBV25-1
length: 16

CDR3: CASSLAGEKLFF
size: once
V: TRBV18
length: 12

CDR3: CASRGGGAHSYNEQFF
size: .
V: TRBV5-1
length: 16

CDR3: CASSFSVGSGVNTEAFF
size: .
V: TRBV11-2
length: 17

CDR3: CASSPPTGAVNQPQHF
size: .
V: TRBV18
length: 16

CDR3: CASGTRFSYNSPLHF
size: .
V: TRBV7-3
length: 15

CDR3: CASSVAQMNTEAFF
size: .
V: TRBV9
length: 14

CDR3: CASSLARGGRLELFF
size: .
V: TRBV5-5
length: 15

CDR3: CASTQAGGVQETQYF
size: .
V: TRBV9
length: 15

CDR3: CASSATWGALATEAFF
size: .
V: TRBV19
length: 16

CDR3: CASTKDGSNNEKLFF
size: .
V: TRBV5-1
length: 15

CDR3: CAWRGWGGPNEKLFF
size: .
V: TRBV30
length: 15

CDR3: CASSPPQEAGAWYF
size: .
V: TRBV6-2/TRBV6-3
length: 14

CDR3: CATSDPGGGSSYEQYF
size: .
V: TRBV24-1
length: 16

CDR3: CASSPLNNQPQHF
size: .
V: TRBV7-6
length: 13

CDR3: CASSFDRGTQYF
size: .
V: TRBV6-2/TRBV6-3
length: 12

CDR3: CASSSSGESETQYF
size: .
V: TRBV7-3
length: 14

CDR3: CASGPGLRYGYTF
size: .
V: TRBV6-5
length: 13

CDR3: CASSLGGQGEKPQHF
size: .
V: TRBV28
length: 15

CDR3: CASSQLGALNTEAFF
size: once
V: TRBV7-3
length: 15

CDR3: CSVGKKGEIYEQYF
size: .
V: TRBV29-1
length: 14